One and the same sample provided the 16 T cell receptor beta chains below, sequenced in a study of T cell responses to AZD1222 COVID-19 vaccine. Clones were sequenced by immunoSEQ multiplex PCR, and TCRdb holds only the in-frame ones, with some missing. The table includes some 180,000 clones, roughly 92% detected once. The sequencing used peripheral blood, collected on day 0 of AZD1222 vaccination. These TCRs come from an adult in good health.

The gene calls are TRBV7-4 and TRBJ2-1, with 7 nucleotides matching TRBD1. Germline V CDR1 and CDR2: SGHVT, SQSDAQ. The V gene end was trimmed by 4 bases and the J gene end by 4 bases; junction bases not matched to a gene: 4. The CDR3 runs to 14 residues. This chain's CDR3 is CASSSQQGYNEQFF. As DNA, the CDR3 is TGTGCCAGCAGCTCCCAACAGGGGTACAATGAGCAGTTCTTC.

The V and J genes are TRBV7-2 and TRBJ1-6; no reliable D call. The germline CDR1 and CDR2 sequences are SGHTA and FQGNSA. V lost 2 bases, J lost 7 bases, and 6 bases lay in between. This CDR3 is built from 13 residues. The CDR3 DNA is TGTGCCAGCAGCTTATGGCGGAATTCACCCCTCCACTTT. Encoded protein: CASSLWRNSPLHF.

The V call is TRBV6-5, the J call TRBJ1-6; D is possibly TRBD1 (5 bases). From germline, CDR1 is MNHEY and CDR2 SVGAGI. The CDR3 sequence is 14 residues long. Trimming stripped 6 bases from V and 14 bases from J, with 20 bases between. The CDR3 DNA reads TGTGCCAGCAGACCCGGCGGGCTTATGGGGGCCCTCCACTTT. As protein: CASRPGGLMGALHF.

The chain is built from TRBV5-8 and TRBJ2-7; 7 positions agree with TRBD1. V shed 3 bases and J 0 bases; nucleotides not matched to a gene: 6. Germline V gene data show CDR1 as SGHTS and CDR2 as YDEGEE. CDR3 size: 15 residues. CDR3: CASSWGTANSYEQYF. CDR3 coding DNA: TGTGCCAGCAGCTGGGGGACAGCTAACTCCTACGAGCAGTACTTC.

The rearrangement links TRBV12-5 to TRBJ1-3, with 7 bases matching TRBD1. V was clipped by 0 bases and J by 6 bases; unmatched bases: 11. Germline CDR1 is LGHNT and CDR2 is FRNRAP. CDR3 length: 17 residues. CDR3 loop: CASGLVIGQEFSNTIYF. The CDR3, as DNA: TGTGCTAGTGGTTTGGTTATCGGACAGGAGTTCTCAAACACCATATATTTT.

The chain joins TRBV29-1 to TRBJ1-1; TRBD1 matches at 9 bases. The V segment lost 3 bases and the J segment 5 bases; nucleotides outside the gene matches: 7. There are 14 residues in the CDR3. Germline V CDR1 and CDR2: SQVTM, ANQGSEA. Written as DNA, the CDR3 is TGCAGCGTTGATTCGTACAGGGGGCTTACTGAAGCTTTCTTT. This encodes CSVDSYRGLTEAFF.

The chain employs TRBV20-1 and TRBJ1-2, with unresolved D. There are 11 residues in the CDR3. V lost 5 bases to trimming and J lost 7 bases, with 11 bases between them. Per germline, CDR1 DFQATT and CDR2 SNEGSKA (reference sequence). CDR3 coding DNA: TGCAGTGCTCCGACACAGTCTGGCTACACCTTC. Its translation is CSAPTQSGYTF.

The chain couples TRBV9 to TRBJ2-7, with 10 bases identical to TRBD2. Germline CDR1 is SGDLS and CDR2 is YYNGEE. V was pared by 4 bases and J by 4 bases, with 8 bases of the junction left unmatched. The CDR3 sequence is 15 residues long. The DNA for the CDR3 is TGTGCCAGCAGCCCCCGGGCTAGCGGGGGTTACGAGCAGTACTTC. It codes for CASSPRASGGYEQYF.

This rearrangement joins TRBV6-5 to TRBJ1-5, with D possibly TRBD1 on 5 matching bases. The CDR3 is 15 residues long. Germline V gene lookup returns CDR1 MNHEY and CDR2 SVGAGI. Trimming took 5 bases from V and 7 from J, leaving 18 bases between them. The CDR3 region is CASSRLQASGQPQHF. In DNA, the CDR3 is TGTGCCAGCAGTCGGTTACAGGCTTCGGGGCAGCCCCAGCATTTT.

This chain connects TRBV4-1 to TRBJ1-1; 11 bases align to TRBD1. The germline gives CDR1 MGHRA, CDR2 YSYEKL. Trimming at V came to 2 bases and at J to 0 bases, leaving 5 bases not matched to a gene. This CDR3 comprises 17 residues. The CDR3 reads CASSQTGTGGMNTEAFF. CDR3 coding DNA: TGCGCCAGCAGCCAAACCGGGACAGGGGGAATGAACACTGAAGCTTTCTTT.

The genes are TRBV3-1 (or the pseudogene TRBV3-2) and TRBJ2-1; D is undetermined. Trimming cost V 2 bases and J 10 bases, with 6 bases left between them. The CDR3 has 11 amino acids. Germline loops: CDR1 LGHDT, CDR2 YNNKEL (reference sequence). This CDR3 reads CASSQFGEQFF. The DNA of the CDR3 is TGTGCCAGCAGCCAATTCGGGGAGCAGTTCTTC.

J is TRBJ1-5 and V is TRBV5-6, with TRBD1 matching 7 bases. The CDR3 is made up of 13 amino acids. Per the germline V gene, CDR1 is SGHDT and CDR2 is YYEEEE. J lost 6 bases, V lost 3 bases, and 3 bases had no gene match. The DNA for the CDR3 is TGTGCCAGCAGCTCCAGGGGGACTCAGCCCCAGCATTTT. Residues: CASSSRGTQPQHF. Combining the CDR3 with reference TRBV5-6 and TRBJ1-5 gives the whole variable domain DAGVTQSPTHLIKTRGQQVTLRCSPKSGHDTVSWYQQALGQGPQFIFQYYEEEERQRGNFPDRFSGHQFPNYSSELNVNALLLGDSALYLCASSSRGTQPQHFGDGTRLSIL.

V is TRBV7-9 and J is TRBJ1-3; TRBD1 is a possible D gene (5 bases). The CDR3 runs 14 residues. V lost 8 bases to trimming and J lost 8 bases, with 19 bases between them. Germline lookup yields CDR1 SEHNR and CDR2 FQNEAQ (reference sequence). CDR3 bases: TGTGCCAGCTTTCGGACATCCGCCAGGGACACCATATATTTT. Protein product: CASFRTSARDTIYF. Variable domain in full (rest from reference TRBV7-9 and TRBJ1-3): DTGVSQNPRHKITKRGQNVTFRCDPISEHNRLYWYRQTLGQGPEFLTYFQNEAQLEKSRLLSDRFSAERPKGSFSTLEIQRTEQGDSAMYLCASFRTSARDTIYFGEGSWLTVV.

Written as DNA, the CDR3 is TGTGCCAGCAGGGGACTAGCGGGAACAGATACGCAGTATTTT. Its protein is CASRGLAGTDTQYF. The chain is built from TRBV14 and TRBJ2-3, with TRBD2 matching over 13 bases. CDR1 is SGHDN and CDR2 is FVKESK in the germline V gene. Trimming removed 6 bases from V and 3 bases from J; junction bases left unmatched: 0. This CDR3 has 14 residues.

This chain connects TRBV5-6 to TRBJ2-7, with 10 bases fitting TRBD1. The V gene's germline CDR1 is SGHDT and CDR2 YYEEEE. Trimming removed 2 bases from V and 6 bases from J; junction bases left unmatched: 8. CDR3 size: 15 residues. CDR3 DNA sequence: TGTGCCAGCAGCTTTCTGGACAGGGGGTTTCGCGAGCAGTACTTC. This gives the protein CASSFLDRGFREQYF.

In DNA, the CDR3 is TGTGCCAGCAGCTTAGCGGCGGGAGGGCCTTACGAGCAGTACTTC. This codes for CASSLAAGGPYEQYF. V is TRBV11-1 and J is TRBJ2-7; 9 nucleotides align to TRBD2. The CDR3 spans 15 residues. V lost 0 bases, J lost 4 bases, and 4 bases stayed unmatched. Germline-derived CDR1 and CDR2 are SGHAT and FQDESV (reference sequence). The full variable domain, completed using reference TRBV11-1 and TRBJ2-7, is EAEVAQSPRYKITEKSQAVAFWCDPISGHATLYWYRQILGQGPELLVQFQDESVVDDSQLPKDRFSAERLKGVDSTLKIQPAELGDSAMYLCASSLAAGGPYEQYFGPGTRLTVT.